One sample yielded the 29 T cell receptor beta chains listed below, sequenced in a study of blood T cells in healthy people across ages. With a J-beta primer mix and a sample-barcoded 5' primer, a second PCR ran about 6 to 11 cycles. TCRdb redid the calling of the 5' RACE reads with MiXCR, one entry per CDR3 protein. The data show 550,000 to 700,000 distinct CDR3 sequences, approximately 27% seen once. The sequencing input was blood. The receptor source for this set is a woman between 65 and 79 years old in good health.

This clonotype was seen a handful of times. The chain has TRBV4-3 and TRBJ2-5; perhaps TRBD2 as D (6 bases). V was shortened by 1 base and J by 5 bases, with 8 bases between the two germline ends. This CDR3 spans 13 amino acids. Germline CDR1 and CDR2: LGHNA and YSLEER. As DNA, the CDR3 is TGCGCCAGCAGCCAAGGCGGGACGGAGACCCAGTACTTC. Amino acids: CASSQGGTETQYF.

This clonotype was counted only a few times. At one of its ends the junction is not consistent with the germline gene, which may arise from a read error. This chain connects TRBV7-7 to TRBJ2-5, with TRBD2 as a possible D gene (6 bases). Germline V gene data show CDR1 as SSHAT and CDR2 as FNYEAQ (reference sequence). This CDR3 spans 12 amino acids. The CDR3 is CASSSLAGTQYF. CDR3 DNA sequence: TGTGCTAGCAGCTCACTAGCTGGGACTCAGTACTTC.

The CDR3 loop reads CSVVLKGSYEQYF. CDR3 DNA: TGCAGCGTTGTTCTTAAGGGCTCCTACGAGCAGTACTTC. The chain couples TRBV29-1 to TRBJ2-7; D uncertain. This CDR3 comprises 13 residues. Germline values: CDR1 SQVTM, CDR2 ANQGSEA. Trimming pared 4 bases from V and 0 bases from J, leaving 10 bases between.

This clonotype has more than one count but fewer than ten. V and J are TRBV4-3 and TRBJ1-2; possible D gene TRBD1, 6 bases. This CDR3 region has 13 residues. Germline-derived CDR1 and CDR2 are LGHNA and YSLEER. Trimming removed 4 bases from V and 6 bases from J, with 12 bases in between. The CDR3 DNA follows: TGCGCCAGCAGCCGGCTGGACAGTCATGGCTACACCTTC. Its translation is CASSRLDSHGYTF.

V is TRBV2 and J is TRBJ1-6; TRBD1 might be the D (5 bases). The CDR3 is 16 residues long. Germline loops: CDR1 SNHLY, CDR2 FYNNEI. Trimming took off 3 bases at V and 6 bases at J, with 15 bases between the two ends. CDR3 loop: CASSDGSRAGNSPLHF. The CDR3 nucleotides read TGTGCCAGCAGTGATGGGTCCAGGGCAGGTAATTCACCCCTCCACTTT.

This clonotype appeared a few times. The rearrangement links TRBV11-1 to TRBJ2-5; maybe TRBD1 (5 bases). This CDR3 comprises 14 residues. Germline values: CDR1 SGHAT, CDR2 FQDESV (reference sequence). The V and J ends lost 4 bases and 4 bases respectively, with 13 bases between them. CDR3 protein: CASSSGSGGETQYF. The CDR3 nucleotides read TGTGCCAGCAGCTCAGGGTCAGGTGGAGAGACCCAGTACTTC.

Comment on this clonotype: A read error may produce the germline difference seen at one junction end. J is TRBJ2-4 and V is TRBV12-3 or TRBV12-4; possibly TRBD2 for D (5 bases). This CDR3 is 16 amino acids long. The CDR3 bases are TGTGCCAGCAGCTTAGGAGTGGGGAGCGCCAAAAACATTCAGTACTTC. Protein: CASSLGVGSAKNIQYF.

The chain couples TRBV20-1 to TRBJ2-3; either TRBD1 or TRBD2 may fit D (5 bases each). CDR3 size: 14 residues. Germline V gene sequence: CDR1 DFQATT, CDR2 SNEGSKA (reference sequence). For the CDR3, the DNA is TGCTCATGGGTCCGGGGCGTAAGCACAGATACGCAGTATTTT. It yields the protein CSWVRGVSTDTQYF.

This rearrangement joins TRBV2 to TRBJ2-2, with a possible D match to TRBD1 (6 bases). CDR3 length: 13 amino acids. Germline V gene sequence: CDR1 SNHLY, CDR2 FYNNEI. V was shortened by 10 bases and J by 4 bases, with 13 bases between the two germline ends. In DNA, the CDR3 is TGTGCCATTCGACAGGCGGTCACCGGGGAGCTGTTTTTT. Its protein is CAIRQAVTGELFF.

The V and J genes are TRBV18 and TRBJ2-1, with 7 nucleotides matching TRBD1. Germline values: CDR1 KGHSH, CDR2 LQKENI. V lost 3 bases and J lost 5; bases outside the gene matches: 10. The CDR3 extends over 16 amino acids. The CDR3 loop reads CASSPYGQVGNNEQFF. The DNA for the CDR3 is TGTGCCAGCTCACCGTACGGACAGGTTGGGAACAATGAGCAGTTCTTC.

Here the CDR3 DNA reads TGTGCCAGCAGTTTGGTCTCCTATAATTCACCCCTCCACTTT. Translated: CASSLVSYNSPLHF. The chain links TRBV12-3 or TRBV12-4 to TRBJ1-6; D is uncertain. This CDR3 spans 14 amino acids. The V gene lost 3 bases and the J gene lost 0 bases, with 3 bases spanning the gap.

This clonotype was seen a few times. The CDR3 DNA sequence: TGTGCCAGCAGCGTCTCCAGCGGGGGGGCAGAGACCCAGTACTTC. Its protein is CASSVSSGGAETQYF. The chain combines TRBV9 with TRBJ2-5; TRBD2 matches at 10 bases. V lost 2 bases and J lost 4; bases outside the gene matches: 5. In germline, CDR1 is SGDLS, CDR2 YYNGEE. The CDR3 consists of 15 residues. The entire variable domain, with the rest obtained from reference TRBV9 and TRBJ2-5, is as follows: DSGVTQTPKHLITATGQRVTLRCSPRSGDLSVYWYQQSLDQGLQFLIQYYNGEERAKGNILERFSAQQFPDLHSELNLSSLELGDSALYFCASSVSSGGAETQYFGPGTRLLVL.

This clonotype was counted between two and nine times. V is TRBV12-3 or TRBV12-4 and J is TRBJ1-2; D gene uncertain. The germline V and J ends were trimmed by 3 bases and 5 bases, with 4 bases remaining between them. CDR3 length: 11 amino acids. The CDR3 sequence is CASSFEYGYTF. CDR3 sequence (DNA): TGTGCCAGCAGTTTCGAATATGGCTACACCTTC.

The V gene is TRBV6-5, the J gene TRBJ2-5; no reliable D call. The CDR3 loop spans 14 amino acids. The germline V and J ends were trimmed by 0 bases and 5 bases, with 10 bases remaining between them. CDR1 is MNHEY, CDR2 SVGAGI, per germline. CDR3 DNA sequence: TGTGCCAGCAGTTACTCGCGGAACGCCGAGACCCAGTACTTC. This codes for CASSYSRNAETQYF.

The genes are TRBV24-1 and TRBJ2-5; 8 bases map to TRBD2. The end of the DNA fits TRBJ2-7 better, so the J call may be wrong. Germline loops: CDR1 KGHDR, CDR2 SFDVKD. The CDR3 loop spans 16 amino acids. CDR3 nucleotides: TGTGCCACCAGTGACCGCCGGGAGGGGAGTTACTACGAGCAGTACTTC. It is translated as CATSDRREGSYYEQYF.

The J gene is TRBJ2-5, the V gene TRBV12-3 or TRBV12-4; 9 bases align to TRBD1. This CDR3 is built from 15 residues. V was clipped by 1 base and J by 5 bases; unmatched bases: 5. The CDR3 here is CASSLGGTGSETQYF. The CDR3 nucleotides are TGTGCCAGCAGTTTAGGGGGGACAGGGTCGGAGACCCAGTACTTC.

The rearrangement joins TRBV12-3 or TRBV12-4 to TRBJ2-1, with a weak D call TRBD2 (7 bases). The CDR3 is made up of 14 amino acids. Trimming took 3 bases from V and 6 from J, leaving 12 bases between them. The CDR3 is CASSFWGGGNEQFF. The DNA for the CDR3 is TGTGCCAGCAGTTTTTGGGGGGGCGGCAATGAGCAGTTCTTC.

This clonotype was counted a single time. The rearrangement links TRBV7-9 to TRBJ1-1; 7 bases are a match to TRBD1. Germline loops: CDR1 SEHNR, CDR2 FQNEAQ (reference sequence). This CDR3 is built from 16 residues. The V gene end was trimmed by 3 bases and the J gene end by 1 base; junction bases not matched to a gene: 8. The CDR3 DNA sequence: TGTGCCAGCAGCTTCCCCAGAAGGGGGCGGAACACTGAAGCTTTCTTT. Translating gives CASSFPRRGRNTEAFF.

As concerns this clonotype: A read error may account for a junction end that differs from germline. The chain is built from TRBV20-1 and TRBJ2-3; maybe TRBD1 (6 bases). Per the germline V gene, CDR1 is DFQATT and CDR2 is SNEGSKA (reference sequence). CDR3 length equals 15 residues. CDR3 loop: CSARDRLTGLETQYF. CDR3 nucleotide sequence: TGCAGTGCTAGAGACCGACTAACAGGGTTGGAGACCCAGTACTTT.

A few counts support this clonotype. The chain combines TRBV28 with TRBJ2-7, with 8 positions matching TRBD1. The CDR3 covers 14 residues. Germline V gives CDR1 MDHEN, CDR2 SYDVKM. V lost 6 bases and J lost 2; bases outside the gene matches: 6. CDR3 nucleotide sequence: TGTGCCAGCAGCCTGACAGGGGTCACCTACGAGCAGTACTTC. It specifies CASSLTGVTYEQYF.

This clonotype appeared many times. V gene TRBV5-1 combines with J gene TRBJ2-1; 10 nucleotides match TRBD2. There are 15 residues in the CDR3. The trim removed 0 bases at V and 6 bases at J, leaving 3 bases unmatched. CDR1 and CDR2 from the germline V gene are SGHRS and YFSETQ. CDR3 loop: CASSLGLAGANEQFF. For the CDR3, the DNA is TGCGCCAGCAGCTTGGGCCTAGCGGGGGCCAATGAGCAGTTCTTC. The variable domain in full, completed from reference TRBV5-1 and TRBJ2-1, reads KAGVTQTPRYLIKTRGQQVTLSCSPISGHRSVSWYQQTPGQGLQFLFEYFSETQRNKGNFPGRFSGRQFSNSRSEMNVSTLELGDSALYLCASSLGLAGANEQFFGPGTRLTVL.

CDR3 in DNA: TGTGCCAGCAGCTACAGGGGGCTCCACTACAATGAGCAGTTCTTC. This codes for CASSYRGLHYNEQFF. V gene TRBV7-9 combines with J gene TRBJ2-1; 9 positions agree with TRBD1. This CDR3 is 15 amino acids long. CDR1 is SEHNR, CDR2 FQNEAQ, per germline (reference sequence). J was trimmed by 3 bases and V by 4 bases; bases with no gene match: 4.

The chain is built from TRBV12-3 or TRBV12-4 and TRBJ1-1; a weak D match, TRBD1 (5 bases). The CDR3 sequence is 12 residues long. V was trimmed by 7 bases and J by 4 bases, leaving 10 bases between them. The CDR3 region has the DNA TGTGCCAGCAAAGGGGTCGGCACTGAAGCTTTCTTT. Its protein product is CASKGVGTEAFF.

The chain has TRBV7-2 and TRBJ2-6; a weak D match, TRBD2 (5 bases). The germline gives CDR1 SGHTA, CDR2 FQGNSA. The CDR3 runs to 17 residues. V gave up 3 bases and J gave up 7 bases, with 19 bases separating them. The CDR3 sequence: CASSFRRSGGLANVLTF. DNA of the CDR3: TGTGCCAGCAGCTTTAGACGTAGTGGAGGTCTAGCCAACGTCCTGACTTTC.

This clonotype showed up just a few times. The V and J genes are TRBV20-1 and TRBJ1-1, with 7 bases identical to TRBD1. This CDR3 has 15 amino acids. After removal of 2 bases from V and 4 bases from J, the junction contained 10 bases not matched to a gene. Germline V gene sequence: CDR1 DFQATT, CDR2 SNEGSKA (reference sequence). Written as DNA, the CDR3 is TGCAGTGCTAGATCACAGGGGAGGGTCCCCACTGAAGCTTTCTTT. Protein: CSARSQGRVPTEAFF.

The chain recombines TRBV14 with TRBJ2-5, with 8 bases identical to TRBD2. CDR3 length: 17 amino acids. CDR1 and CDR2 from the germline V gene are SGHDN and FVKESK. With V trimmed by 4 bases and J by 0 bases, 10 bases remained unmatched. The DNA for the CDR3 is TGTGCCAGCAGCCGGGTAGCGGGACTCACGTACCAAGAGACCCAGTACTTC. This codes for CASSRVAGLTYQETQYF.

This clonotype has only a few counts. The V gene is TRBV6-2 or TRBV6-3, the J gene TRBJ1-4, with unresolved D. V lost 7 bases, J lost 3 bases, and 12 bases lay in between. Per the germline V gene, CDR1 is MNHEY and CDR2 is SVGEGT. The length of the CDR3 is 14 residues. The CDR3 DNA reads TGTGCCAGCACCGAGGTGGGATCTAATGAAAAACTGTTTTTT. Protein: CASTEVGSNEKLFF.

This clonotype was counted between two and nine times. The chain uses TRBV27 and TRBJ2-7, with TRBD1 matching 7 bases. J gave up 6 bases and V 3 bases, and 8 bases lay outside the gene matches. The CDR3 is made up of 14 amino acids. CDR1 MNHEY and CDR2 SMNVEV come from the germline V gene (reference sequence). Here the CDR3 reads CASSFRDSPCEQYF. As DNA, the CDR3 is TGTGCCAGCAGTTTCCGGGACAGCCCCTGCGAGCAGTACTTC.

The chain uses TRBV30 and TRBJ1-1, with D uncertain. This CDR3 has 14 amino acids. Germline-derived CDR1 and CDR2 are GTSNPN and SVGIG (reference sequence). V lost 2 bases to trimming and J lost 1 base, with 11 bases between them. CDR3 DNA sequence: TGTGCCTGGAGTTTTCCCGGGAGGAACACTGAAGCTTTCTTT. Its protein product is CAWSFPGRNTEAFF.